This TCR beta chain derives from a study of blood T cell repertoires in COVID-19. CDR1 and CDR2 from the germline V gene are MDHEN and SYDVKM. The V end lost 3 bases, the J end lost 6 bases, and 12 bases lay between the germline ends. CDR3 size: 14 residues. In the study's own analysis: Researchers report that nucleated cell counts were estimated from reference gene primer amplification. The data were produced by immunoSEQ multiplex PCR, yet TCRdb's version contains in-frame clones alone and is incomplete. The DNA gave D and trimming, while V, J and clone size come from that table. The repertoire has about 210,000 clones, around four fifths of them found once; the top ten carry 7% to 10%.

The source material was peripheral blood. This receptor was taken from a woman aged 50 to 65 with acute or convalescent COVID-19. This chain links TRBV28 with TRBJ1-5; D call uncertain. Written as DNA, the CDR3 is TGTGCCAGCAGTTTCGCAGGCCTCGCTCAGCCCCAGCATTTT. It yields the protein CASSFAGLAQPQHF. The complete variable domain, with remaining parts taken from reference TRBV28 and TRBJ1-5, reads DVKVTQSSRYLVKRTGEKVFLECVQDMDHENMFWYRQDPGLGLRLIYFSYDVKMKEKGDIPEGYSVSREKKERFSLILESASTNQTSMYLCASSFAGLAQPQHFGDGTRLSIL.